This T cell receptor beta chain comes out of a study of beta chain features in type 1 diabetes. Only one count was recorded for this clone. As yet, its antigen is unknown. The study reverse transcribed the entire isolated RNA, so it sequenced expressed TCRB transcripts. Sequencing was performed with immunoSEQ multiplex PCR; in TCRdb, only in-frame clones are kept and a portion is missing. The sample lists 240,000 or so clones, 68% occurring once. Whole-study findings and limits: Sampled from patients, naive, central memory and Treg TCRB repertoires appeared more similar than those sampled from healthy donors.

The germline V and J ends were trimmed by 4 bases and 1 base, with 11 bases remaining between them. Looked up from germline, CDR1 is SEHNR and CDR2 is FQNEAQ (reference sequence). This CDR3 has 15 residues. The chain joins TRBV7-9 to TRBJ1-5, with TRBD1 as a possible D gene (5 bases). The sequence was obtained from a man aged 25-45 years in good health. The sample comprised naive CD4+ T cells from blood. The CDR3 protein is CASSSGLTSNQPQHF. CDR3 bases: TGTGCCAGCAGCTCGGGACTGACCAGCAATCAGCCCCAGCATTTT.